A selection of T cell receptor beta chains follows, all from one sample in a study of cytomegalovirus exposure and HLA in healthy donors. Profiled with immunoSEQ multiplex PCR; TCRdb holds only in-frame clones, not every one. Here the sample spans a few hundred thousand clones, roughly 88% being singletons. The sequenced material came from PBMCs. The source is a woman aged 30 to 39 in good health and CMV-seronegative. Each CDR3 is given with its conserved first and last residue. Each record gives: CDR3 length, J gene, clone size, V gene, D gene, CDR3 DNA, CDR3 protein. The D gene is left open where the match is weak. The size entry is marked missing in some rows and otherwise reads once, few, many or a size class.

15,TRBJ2-7,-,TRBV7-6,TRBD2,TGTGCCAGCAGCCCGGAAAGGACTAGCGGATACGGGCAGTACTTC,CASSPERTSGYGQYF
15,TRBJ2-7,-,TRBV7-9,-,TGTGCCAGCAGCTTTTTAACGTCAGGGGACTACGAGCAGTACTTC,CASSFLTSGDYEQYF
12,TRBJ2-7,-,TRBV10-3,-,TGTGCCATCAGTGAGTCTTCCAACGAGCAGTACTTC,CAISESSNEQYF
15,TRBJ2-1,-,TRBV9,TRBD2,TGTGCCAGCAGCGTAGGTAGCGGGATTTACAATGAGCAGTTCTTC,CASSVGSGIYNEQFF
23,TRBJ2-1,-,TRBV5-1,TRBD2,TGCGCCAGCAGCGAAACAATTCTCTTTCAGGGGGCGAGGGCGACTAGCGGGCACAATGAGCAGTTCTTC,CASSETILFQGARATSGHNEQFF
14,TRBJ2-5,-,TRBV5-1,-,TGCGCCAGCAGCGTGACAGGTAACCAAGAGACCCAGTACTTC,CASSVTGNQETQYF
11,TRBJ2-5,-,TRBV25-1,-,TGTGCCAGCAGTGAATTCTCGGCCCAGTACTTC,CASSEFSAQYF
14,TRBJ2-3,-,TRBV5-1,-,TGCGCCAGCAGCTCAACAGGGTTAGGTGATACGCAGTATTTT,CASSSTGLGDTQYF
15,TRBJ1-2,-,TRBV2,TRBD1,TGTGCCAGCACTAGGGAGGGAGGACAGGCCTATGGCTACACCTTC,CASTREGGQAYGYTF
14,TRBJ2-5,-,TRBV29-1,TRBD2,TGCAGCGTTGCTAGCGGGAGGGCCCTAGAGACCCAGTACTTC,CSVASGRALETQYF
16,TRBJ2-3,-,TRBV7-2,TRBD2,TGTGCCAGCAGCTCCCATAGCGGGAGGAGGGTAGATACGCAGTATTTT,CASSSHSGRRVDTQYF
15,TRBJ2-1,-,TRBV5-8,TRBD1,TGTGCCAGCAGCACCGGGACAGGGGCCTACAATGAGCAGTTCTTC,CASSTGTGAYNEQFF
14,TRBJ2-1,-,TRBV7-3,TRBD1,TGTGCCAGCAGCTTAATCGGGACAGGACATGAGCAGTTCTTC,CASSLIGTGHEQFF
18,TRBJ2-5,-,TRBV6-9,TRBD1,TGTGCCAGCAGTTGGTGCCGGGGACAGGGGCGGGAGGAAGAGACCCAGTACTTC,CASSWCRGQGREEETQYF
12,TRBJ2-7,once,TRBV5-1,TRBD2,TGCGCCAGCAGGCGGGAGGGCTACGAGCAGTACTTC,CASRREGYEQYF
15,TRBJ2-5,-,TRBV11-3,TRBD2,TGTGCCAGCAGCTTAGATCGACTAGCGACGGAGACCCAGTACTTC,CASSLDRLATETQYF
14,TRBJ1-2,-,TRBV5-1,-,TGCGCCAGCAGCTTGGCCGGAGCTAACTATGGCTACACCTTC,CASSLAGANYGYTF
14,TRBJ2-7,-,TRBV4-3,-,TGCGCCAGCAGCCAAGGGGTCGGTGTTTACGAGCAGTACTTC,CASSQGVGVYEQYF
18,TRBJ2-2,-,TRBV9,-,TGTGCCAGCAGCGTAGGTGTGGGAGTGGCCGCGAACACCGGGGAGCTGTTTTTT,CASSVGVGVAANTGELFF
16,TRBJ2-2,few,TRBV4-1,TRBD1,TGCGCCAGCAGCAGGCTAGGACAGGGTAACACCGGGGAGCTGTTTTTT,CASSRLGQGNTGELFF
17,TRBJ2-7,once,TRBV6-1,TRBD2,TGTGCCAGCAGTGAAGGGACTAGCGGGAGATTCACCTACGAGCAGTACTTC,CASSEGTSGRFTYEQYF
16,TRBJ2-5,-,TRBV6-1,TRBD2,TGTGCCAGCAGTGAAAATAGCGGGAGGGCGGGGGAGACCCAGTACTTC,CASSENSGRAGETQYF
15,TRBJ2-6,-,TRBV5-1,-,TGCGCCAGCAGCTTGAGGCAACCCGGGGCCAACGTCCTGACTTTC,CASSLRQPGANVLTF
14,TRBJ1-1,-,TRBV30,-,TGTGCCTGGAGTATGAACCCAGGAATAACTGAAGCTTTCTTT,CAWSMNPGITEAFF
17,TRBJ2-1,many,TRBV4-2,-,TGTGCCAGCAGCCAAGAAAAAGGGTCTAGCTCCTACAATGAGCAGTTCTTC,CASSQEKGSSSYNEQFF
11,TRBJ2-5,-,TRBV28,-,TGTGCCAGCAGTTTTAGCGAGACCCAGTACTTC,CASSFSETQYF
16,TRBJ1-2,once,TRBV27,TRBD1,TGTGCCAGCAGTTTAGGCGCACGGACAGGAGGCTATGGCTACACCTTC,CASSLGARTGGYGYTF
11,TRBJ1-1,-,TRBV19,-,TGTGCCAGTAGTATAGGCACTGAAGCTTTCTTT,CASSIGTEAFF
16,TRBJ2-3,-,TRBV7-9,TRBD2,TGTGCCAGCAGCCCTAGACTAGCGGGAGGAACAGATACGCAGTATTTT,CASSPRLAGGTDTQYF
14,TRBJ2-7,-,TRBV5-4,-,TGTGCCAGCAGCTTGGCCGGCGCGGCCTACGAGCAGTACTTC,CASSLAGAAYEQYF
15,TRBJ2-7,-,TRBV27,TRBD2,TGTGCCAGCAGTTTCGAACTAGCGGGGGGCTACGAGCAGTACTTC,CASSFELAGGYEQYF
16,TRBJ2-7,few,TRBV18,-,TGTGCCAGCTCACCCCCCCGTGCCAAGCCTCCCTACGAGCAGTACTTC,CASSPPRAKPPYEQYF
10,TRBJ2-3,-,TRBV20-1,-,TGCAGTGCCAACCTACAGGGGCAGTATTTT,CSANLQGQYF
17,TRBJ2-7,-,TRBV15,TRBD2,TGTGCCACCAGACCGGGACTAGCGGGAGGGCCAGGGTACGAGCAGTACTTC,CATRPGLAGGPGYEQYF
11,TRBJ2-7,-,TRBV19,-,TGTGCCAGTAGCCTAGACTACGAGCAGTACTTC,CASSLDYEQYF
17,TRBJ2-7,-,TRBV9,-,TGTGCCAGCAGCGTTACCCCCTCAGGGGCGAGCTCCTACGAGCAGTACTTC,CASSVTPSGASSYEQYF
14,TRBJ2-1,-,TRBV27,-,TGTGCCAGCAGTTTATCGCTTCTTTACAATGAGCAGTTCTTC,CASSLSLLYNEQFF
15,TRBJ1-5,-,TRBV10-3,-,TGTGCCATCAGTGAGTCAGCCCTAAGCAATCAGCCCCAGCATTTT,CAISESALSNQPQHF
13,TRBJ2-3,-,TRBV4-2,-,TGTGCCAGCAGCCATCACTCAACATATACGCAGTATTTT,CASSHHSTYTQYF
16,TRBJ2-1,-,TRBV5-1,TRBD1,TGCGCCAGCAGGGAAACCCCGGGACAGGGAGGGGGTGAGCAGTTCTTC,CASRETPGQGGGEQFF
13,TRBJ2-7,-,TRBV7-2,-,TGTGCCAGCAGCAAGACAGGCTCGTACGAGCAGTACTTC,CASSKTGSYEQYF
14,TRBJ2-1,-,TRBV9,-,TGTGCCAGCAGCGTATGGGGAGGTAACAATGAGCAGTTCTTC,CASSVWGGNNEQFF
15,TRBJ2-1,-,TRBV27,TRBD2,TGTGCCAGCAGTTCTGATAGCGGGAGGTACAATGAGCAGTTCTTC,CASSSDSGRYNEQFF
15,TRBJ2-7,-,TRBV18,TRBD1,TGTGCCAGCTCACTCGGACAGGGGAAGTCCTACGAGCAGTACTTC,CASSLGQGKSYEQYF
15,TRBJ2-2,-,TRBV28,-,TGTGCCAGCAGTTTATTGTCTAGGGGGACCGGGGAGCTGTTTTTT,CASSLLSRGTGELFF
17,TRBJ2-3,-,TRBV7-9,TRBD2,TGTGCCAGCACCAAATGGTGGTCGAGCGGGAAGGTAGATACGCAGTATTTT,CASTKWWSSGKVDTQYF
14,TRBJ2-7,-,TRBV28,TRBD2,TGTGCCAGCAGTTGGGCTTCGGGACTAGCGGGACTGGACTTC,CASSWASGLAGLDF
13,TRBJ2-7,-,TRBV2,-,TGTGCCAGCAGTGACGGGAGCCCCTACGAGCAGTACTTC,CASSDGSPYEQYF
13,TRBJ1-2,-,TRBV25-1,TRBD1,TGTGCCAGCAACCCAGGGGGCGACTATGGCTACACCTTC,CASNPGGDYGYTF
14,TRBJ2-1,-,TRBV9,-,TGTGCCAGCAGCGTAGAACCAGATACAATGAAGCAGTTCTTC,CASSVEPDTMKQFF
14,TRBJ2-7,-,TRBV11-2,TRBD2,TGTGCCAGCAGCTTTTTTCGGGAGGACAACGAGCAGTACTTC,CASSFFREDNEQYF